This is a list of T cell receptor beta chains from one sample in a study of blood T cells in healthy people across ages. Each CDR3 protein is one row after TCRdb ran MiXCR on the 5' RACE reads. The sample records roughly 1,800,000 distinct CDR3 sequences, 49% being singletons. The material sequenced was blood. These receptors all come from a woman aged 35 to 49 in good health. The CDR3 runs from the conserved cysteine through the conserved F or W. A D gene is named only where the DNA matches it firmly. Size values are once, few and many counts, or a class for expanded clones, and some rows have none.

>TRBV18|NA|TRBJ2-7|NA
CASSPFSAGEQYF
TGTGCCAGCTCACCTTTTTCGGCGGGCGAGCAGTACTTC
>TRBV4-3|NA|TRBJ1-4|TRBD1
CASSHSWTGFSEKLFF
TGCGCCAGCAGCCACAGCTGGACAGGCTTTAGTGAAAAACTGTTTTTT
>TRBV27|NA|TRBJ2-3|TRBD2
CASTPGLPTDTQYF
TGTGCCAGCACCCCGGGACTACCGACTGATACGCAGTATTTT
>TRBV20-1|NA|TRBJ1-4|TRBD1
CSARDRGDRLFF
TGCAGTGCTAGAGATAGAGGGGACAGACTGTTTTTT
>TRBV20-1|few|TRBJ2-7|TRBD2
CSARTRTSGASKYYEQYF
TGCAGTGCTCGAACAAGGACTAGCGGGGCTTCTAAATACTACGAGCAGTACTTC
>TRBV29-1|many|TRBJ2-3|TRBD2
CSVEGAGGRTDTQYF
TGCAGCGTTGAGGGAGCGGGGGGGCGTACAGATACGCAGTATTTT
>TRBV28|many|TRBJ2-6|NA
CASSSVGSGANVLTF
TGTGCCAGCAGTTCCGTGGGTTCCGGGGCCAACGTCCTGACTTTC
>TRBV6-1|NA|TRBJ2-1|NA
CASSGRRPTRDEQFF
TGTGCCAGCAGTGGCCGCAGGCCGACTAGGGATGAGCAGTTCTTC
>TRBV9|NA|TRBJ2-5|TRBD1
CASSDPIAGTGIQETQYF
TGTGCCAGCAGCGACCCCATCGCCGGGACAGGGATCCAAGAGACCCAGTACTTC
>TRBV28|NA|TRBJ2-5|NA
CASRGGRLETQYF
TGTGCCAGCAGAGGTGGGCGCTTGGAGACCCAGTACTTC
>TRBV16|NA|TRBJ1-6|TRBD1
CASSQSGGSSPLHF
TGTGCCAGCAGCCAGTCAGGGGGTAGTTCACCCCTCCACTTT
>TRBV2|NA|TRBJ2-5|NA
CAGSPRETQYF
TGTGCCGGCAGCCCCCGTGAGACCCAGTACTTC
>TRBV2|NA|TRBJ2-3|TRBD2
CASSEAGLAGGTDTQYF
TGTGCCAGCAGTGAAGCCGGACTAGCGGGGGGCACAGATACGCAGTATTTT
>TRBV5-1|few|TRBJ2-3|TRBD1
CASSKQGAEYPDTQYF
TGCGCCAGCAGCAAACAGGGGGCTGAATATCCAGATACGCAGTATTTT
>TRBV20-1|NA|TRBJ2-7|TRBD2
CSASGVTSGFYEQYF
TGCAGTGCTTCGGGGGTGACTAGCGGTTTCTACGAGCAGTACTTC
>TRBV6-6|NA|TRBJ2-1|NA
CASSYNLGYGEQFF
TGTGCCAGCAGTTACAACCTGGGTTATGGTGAGCAGTTCTTC
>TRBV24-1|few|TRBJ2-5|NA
CATSDAVGGQETQYF
TGTGCCACCAGTGATGCGGTAGGGGGCCAAGAGACCCAGTACTTC
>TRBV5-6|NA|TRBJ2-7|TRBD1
CASSYYQGARRQSYEQYF
TGTGCCAGCAGCTATTATCAGGGGGCGCGTCGACAGTCCTACGAGCAGTACTTC
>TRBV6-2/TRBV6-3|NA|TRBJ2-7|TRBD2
CASRFSGGLTYEQYF
TGTGCCAGCAGATTTAGCGGGGGTCTTACGTACGAGCAGTACTTC
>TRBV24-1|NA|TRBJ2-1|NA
CATSEHLDFEQFF
TGTGCCACCAGTGAACATCTAGACTTTGAGCAGTTCTTC
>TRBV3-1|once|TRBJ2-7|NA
CASSQVPSYEQYF
TGTGCCAGCAGCCAAGTCCCAAGTTACGAGCAGTACTTC
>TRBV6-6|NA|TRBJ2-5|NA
CASSYSRLPQETQYF
TGTGCCAGCAGTTACTCGAGGCTACCACAAGAGACCCAGTACTTC
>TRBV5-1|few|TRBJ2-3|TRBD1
CASSTRTGETDTQYF
TGCGCCAGCAGCACCAGGACAGGGGAGACAGATACGCAGTATTTT
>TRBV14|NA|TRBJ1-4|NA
CASRRGGTNEKLFF
TGTGCCAGCAGACGAGGGGGGACTAATGAAAAACTGTTTTTT
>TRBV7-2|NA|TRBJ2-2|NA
CASSFNSGELFF
TGTGCCAGCAGCTTCAATTCCGGGGAGCTGTTTTTT
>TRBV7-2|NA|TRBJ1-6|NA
CASSLTRGYSPLHF
TGTGCCAGCAGCCTAACCAGGGGTTATTCACCCCTCCACTTT
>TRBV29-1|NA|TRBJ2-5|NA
CSVDRTFQETQYF
TGCAGCGTTGATAGAACCTTCCAAGAGACCCAGTACTTC
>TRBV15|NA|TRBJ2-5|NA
CATSRGAGETQYF
TGTGCCACCAGCAGAGGTGCAGGGGAGACCCAGTACTTC
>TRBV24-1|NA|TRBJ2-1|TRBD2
CATSDWGTSGDNNEQFF
TGTGCCACCAGTGATTGGGGGACTAGCGGGGACAACAATGAGCAGTTCTTC
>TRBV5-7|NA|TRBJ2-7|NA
CASSLGDGSCEQYF
TGTGCCAGCAGCTTAGGAGACGGGTCTTGCGAGCAGTACTTC
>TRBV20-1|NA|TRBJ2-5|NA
CSARKLASQETQYF
TGCAGTGCTAGAAAGCTAGCGAGTCAGGAGACCCAGTACTTC
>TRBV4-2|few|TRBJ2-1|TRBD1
CASSQGSGTGYEQFF
TGTGCCAGCAGCCAAGGCTCCGGGACAGGGTATGAGCAGTTCTTC
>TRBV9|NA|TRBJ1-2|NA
CASRRAVDGYTF
TGTGCCAGCAGGAGGGCGGTTGATGGCTACACCTTC
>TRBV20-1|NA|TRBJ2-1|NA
CSARDPGVSYNEQFF
TGCAGTGCTAGGGATCCGGGGGTCTCCTACAATGAGCAGTTCTTC
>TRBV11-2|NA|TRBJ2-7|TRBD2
CASSRDRPSGVQNEQYF
TGTGCCAGCAGCCGTGATCGCCCTAGCGGGGTACAGAATGAGCAGTACTTC
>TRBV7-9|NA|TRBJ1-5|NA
CASSSTGPDGAQHF
TGTGCCAGCAGCTCGACAGGACCGGATGGGGCCCAGCATTTT
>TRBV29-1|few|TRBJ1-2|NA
CSVETVKYRGYTF
TGCAGCGTTGAAACGGTTAAGTACCGCGGCTACACCTTC
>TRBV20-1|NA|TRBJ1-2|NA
CSARDTQGTEDGYTF
TGCAGTGCTAGAGATACCCAGGGGACGGAGGATGGCTACACCTTC
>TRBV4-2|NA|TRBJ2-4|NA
CASSQDSKTGQLAKNIQYF
TGTGCCAGCAGCCAAGATTCCAAAACCGGACAGCTAGCCAAAAACATTCAGTACTTC
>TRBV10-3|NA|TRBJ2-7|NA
CASGAGAGYEQYF
TGTGCCTCAGGGGCGGGAGCGGGGTACGAGCAGTACTTC
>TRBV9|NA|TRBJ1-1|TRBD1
CASSPRTGVEAFF
TGTGCCAGCAGCCCACGGACAGGGGTGGAAGCTTTCTTT
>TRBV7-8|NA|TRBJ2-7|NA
CASSSSYLTLVVDEQYF
TGTGCCAGCAGCTCTAGCTACCTGACACTGGTAGTAGACGAGCAGTACTTC
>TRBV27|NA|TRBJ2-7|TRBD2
CASSSRLAVGYEQYF
TGTGCCAGCAGTTCGAGACTAGCGGTAGGCTACGAGCAGTACTTC
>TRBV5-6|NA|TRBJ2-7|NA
CASSTGSGIYEQYF
TGTGCCAGCAGTACAGGATCGGGAATTTACGAGCAGTACTTC
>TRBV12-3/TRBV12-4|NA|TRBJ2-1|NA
CASSSQGSGYNEQFF
TGTGCCAGCAGTTCCCAAGGGTCTGGGTACAATGAGCAGTTCTTC
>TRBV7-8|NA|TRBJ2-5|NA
CTSSLGGWFGEETQYF
TGTACCAGCAGCTTAGGGGGTTGGTTCGGGGAAGAGACCCAGTACTTC
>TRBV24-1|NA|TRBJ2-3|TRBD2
CATSAPPRLAGSSTDTQYF
TGTGCCACCAGTGCGCCGCCACGACTAGCGGGTTCTAGCACAGATACGCAGTATTTT
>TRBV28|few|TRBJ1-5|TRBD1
CASSATGDNQPQHF
TGTGCCAGCAGTGCCACAGGGGACAATCAGCCCCAGCATTTT
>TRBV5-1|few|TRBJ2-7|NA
CASYPGGTRAYEQYF
TGCGCCAGCTACCCAGGGGGGACTCGAGCCTACGAGCAGTACTTC
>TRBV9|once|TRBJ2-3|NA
CASSVVGQGGTDTQYF
TGTGCCAGCAGCGTAGTAGGGCAGGGTGGCACAGATACGCAGTATTTT
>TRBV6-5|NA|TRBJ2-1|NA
CASTEVGGLHGEQFF
TGTGCCAGCACCGAGGTGGGGGGATTACATGGTGAGCAGTTCTTC
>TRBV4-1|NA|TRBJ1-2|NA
CASRLSDNLYGYTF
TGCGCCAGCAGACTATCAGACAACCTCTATGGCTACACCTTC
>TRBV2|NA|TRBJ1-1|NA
CTSSEFGLANTEAFF
TGTACCAGCAGTGAATTTGGGTTAGCGAACACTGAAGCTTTCTTT
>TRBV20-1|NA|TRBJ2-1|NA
CSATRPGPYNEQFF
TGCAGTGCTACTCGTCCAGGACCGTACAATGAGCAGTTCTTC
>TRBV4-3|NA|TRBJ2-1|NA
CASSQLDGGKQFF
TGCGCCAGCAGCCAGTTGGACGGGGGAAAGCAGTTCTTC